A single sample gave rise to the 30 T cell receptor beta chains below, sequenced in a study of T-cell memory formation after mild COVID-19. TCRdb processed the 5' RACE reads anew with MiXCR; each CDR3 protein has one entry. Seen here are around 300,000 distinct CDR3 sequences, around 8% observed once, and the top ten hold about 20%. Specimen: PBMCs or a T cell subset sorted from them (not recorded which). The receptor source for this set is a man aged 18-30 years who had mild COVID-19 (a few samples of this study predate the infection). Cell type and time point are not known.

The J gene is TRBJ1-6, the V gene TRBV28; D not certain. Looked up from germline, CDR1 is MDHEN and CDR2 is SYDVKM. V was clipped by 6 bases and J by 15 bases, with 15 bases between them. There are 12 residues in the CDR3. Here the CDR3 reads CASSTPPGSLHF. The CDR3 coding sequence is TGTGCCAGCAGCACCCCCCCCGGCAGCCTCCACTTT.

This clonotype was detected only a few times. This sequence joins TRBV5-1 and TRBJ1-2; D might be TRBD1 (6 bases). The ends were cut back, 2 bases at V and 8 bases at J, with 10 bases in the middle. The CDR3 covers 12 residues. The V gene's germline CDR1 is SGHRS and CDR2 YFSETQ. CDR3 sequence: CASSLPGHGYTF. The CDR3, as DNA: TGCGCCAGCAGCTTACCGGGACACGGCTACACCTTC.

This clonotype was recorded many times. This chain links TRBV7-9 with TRBJ1-2, with 9 bases matching TRBD1. CDR1 and CDR2 (germline): SEHNR, FQNEAQ (reference sequence). This CDR3 is 13 amino acids long. The V and J ends lost 4 bases and 6 bases, in that order; junction bases with no gene match: 3. CDR3 in amino acids: CASSWDREDGYTF. The CDR3 DNA sequence: TGTGCCAGCAGCTGGGACAGGGAGGATGGCTACACCTTC.

This clonotype was counted at least ten times. The chain links TRBV4-3 to TRBJ2-2; the match to TRBD1 covers 7 bases. The V gene's germline CDR1 is LGHNA and CDR2 YSLEER. The CDR3 loop spans 15 amino acids. J gave up 3 bases and V 3 bases, and 4 bases lay outside the gene matches. The CDR3 bases are TGCGCCAGCAGCCACCAGGACAGGTACACCGGGGAGCTGTTTTTT. It is translated as CASSHQDRYTGELFF.

CDR3 DNA sequence: TGCGCCAGCAGCCTACCCGGGAAGGGTTTAAATGAGCAGTTCTTC. Protein sequence: CASSLPGKGLNEQFF. The genes are TRBV4-1 and TRBJ2-1; D is possibly TRBD2 (5 bases). The CDR3 runs 15 residues. Trimming took off 4 bases at V and 7 bases at J, with 17 bases between the two ends. The germline CDR1 and CDR2 sequences are MGHRA and YSYEKL.

The chain combines TRBV12-3 or TRBV12-4 with TRBJ2-7, with D tentatively TRBD1 (5 bases). This CDR3 is 15 amino acids long. V dropped 3 bases and J dropped 0 bases, with 12 bases sitting between them. The CDR3 DNA follows: TGTGCCAGCAGTTTCAGGGCCTTGGGCTCCTACGAGCAGTACTTC. Translating gives CASSFRALGSYEQYF.

This clonotype has only a few counts. The CDR3 nucleotides are TGTGCCAGCAGCTTAGCCAGGTCCTACGAGCAGTACGTC. Amino acids: CASSLARSYEQYV. V is TRBV7-2 and J is TRBJ2-7, with unresolved D. This CDR3 comprises 13 residues. The V gene lost 0 bases and the J gene lost 1 base, with 4 bases spanning the gap. CDR1 and CDR2 (germline): SGHTA, FQGNSA.

This clonotype was seen more than once but under ten times. The chain has TRBV10-1 and TRBJ2-3; D is undetermined. CDR1 WNHNN and CDR2 SYGVQD come from the germline V gene (reference sequence). The length of the CDR3 is 13 residues. V was cut by 2 bases and J by 7 bases, with 10 bases left in between. CDR3 residues: CASSEPAGNTQYF. For the CDR3, the DNA is TGCGCCAGCAGTGAGCCGGCTGGGAATACGCAGTATTTT.

In its sample, this clonotype was seen many times. The rearrangement joins TRBV5-1 to TRBJ1-5; a weak D match, TRBD1 (5 bases). Trimming left V 0 bases short and J 6 bases short, with 13 bases between. The germline CDR1 and CDR2 sequences are SGHRS and YFSETQ. This CDR3 spans 15 amino acids. Written as DNA, the CDR3 is TGCGCCAGCAGCTTGGATGGGCAGGGAGGTCAGCCCCAGCATTTT. This gives the protein CASSLDGQGGQPQHF.

The chain recombines TRBV7-6 with TRBJ2-3, with 8 bases lining up with TRBD1. Looked up from germline, CDR1 is SGHVS and CDR2 is FNYEAQ. The CDR3 has 14 residues. J was trimmed by 7 bases and V by 2 bases; bases with no gene match: 5. CDR3 loop: CASSLRDRRNTQYF. CDR3 coding DNA: TGTGCCAGCAGCTTACGGGACAGGCGGAATACGCAGTATTTT.

This clonotype was observed many times. This chain joins TRBV12-3 or TRBV12-4 and TRBJ1-1; no clear D. V was shortened by 3 bases and J by 10 bases, with 9 bases between the two germline ends. The CDR3 loop spans 11 amino acids. The DNA for the CDR3 is TGTGCCAGCAGTTTGCTACAGCTAGCTTTCTTT. Its protein is CASSLLQLAFF.

This clonotype was seen a few times. The CDR3 sequence is CASSLFGGSGTLRETQYF. In DNA form, the CDR3 reads TGCGCCAGCAGCTTGTTCGGGGGGTCCGGGACCCTGCGAGAGACCCAGTACTTC. The V and J genes are TRBV5-1 and TRBJ2-5; 7 bases are shared with TRBD2. With 1 base clipped from V and 4 bases from J, the junction kept 16 bases outside the gene matches. This CDR3 region has 18 residues. CDR1 and CDR2 from the germline V gene are SGHRS and YFSETQ.

The chain combines TRBV20-1 with TRBJ1-1, with D unresolved. The germline V gene has CDR1 DFQATT and CDR2 SNEGSKA (reference sequence). There are 13 residues in the CDR3. V lost 2 bases and J 0 bases, leaving 7 bases between the germline ends. This CDR3 is CSARQPMNTEAFF. The DNA of the CDR3 is TGCAGTGCTAGACAGCCCATGAACACTGAAGCTTTCTTT.

This clonotype was counted at least ten times. The chain uses TRBV13 and TRBJ2-7; D call uncertain. The CDR3 contains 14 residues. The germline gives CDR1 PRHDT, CDR2 FYEKMQ (reference sequence). Trimming removed 5 bases from V and 0 bases from J, with 11 bases in between. CDR3 DNA: TGTGCCAGCAGCCCGTCGGCCAACTCCTACGAGCAGTACTTC. This gives the protein CASSPSANSYEQYF.

V gene TRBV4-3 combines with J gene TRBJ2-7; D might be TRBD1 (6 bases). The germline V gene has CDR1 LGHNA and CDR2 YSLEER. V was trimmed by 0 bases and J by 0 bases, leaving 9 bases between them. The CDR3 spans 15 residues. The CDR3 spells CASSQDQGSSYEQYF. The CDR3 coding sequence is TGCGCCAGCAGCCAAGACCAGGGGTCCTCCTACGAGCAGTACTTC.

This clonotype was picked up a small number of times. The chain carries TRBV7-6 and TRBJ1-5; possible D gene TRBD1, 6 bases. Germline CDR1 is SGHVS and CDR2 is FNYEAQ. The ends were cut back, 1 base at V and 5 bases at J, with 18 bases in the middle. The CDR3 spans 17 residues. The CDR3 spells CASSLEVAGAQDQPQHF. The CDR3 DNA is TGTGCCAGCAGCTTAGAGGTGGCAGGGGCGCAGGATCAGCCCCAGCATTTT.

This clonotype was counted between two and nine times. This sequence joins TRBV12-3 or TRBV12-4 and TRBJ2-3; D possibly corresponds to TRBD1 (6 bases). The length of the CDR3 is 15 residues. Trimming shortened V by 5 bases and J by 6 bases, and 18 bases separated the two germline ends. The CDR3 region is CASSPLGAPSDTQYF. Written as DNA, the CDR3 is TGTGCCAGCAGTCCCTTGGGGGCGCCAAGCGATACGCAGTATTTT.

The sample holds a few counts of this clonotype. The chain joins TRBV7-2 to TRBJ2-3; D possibly corresponds to TRBD1 (5 bases). Per germline, CDR1 SGHTA and CDR2 FQGNSA. V was shortened by 5 bases and J by 10 bases, with 19 bases between the two germline ends. The CDR3 covers 14 residues. CDR3 in amino acids: CASSPRTGQGSQYF. CDR3 DNA sequence: TGTGCCAGCAGCCCCAGGACCGGGCAGGGTTCGCAGTATTTT.

The genes are TRBV6-2 or TRBV6-3 and TRBJ2-3; D possibly corresponds to TRBD1 (5 bases). Germline-derived CDR1 and CDR2 are MNHEY and SVGEGT. The ends were cut back, 3 bases at V and 4 bases at J, with 11 bases in the middle. CDR3 length: 14 residues. CDR3 sequence reads: CASSYVRAADTQYF. The CDR3 nucleotides are TGTGCCAGCAGTTATGTCAGGGCGGCAGATACGCAGTATTTT.

V and J are TRBV12-3 or TRBV12-4 and TRBJ2-1, with unresolved D. There are 15 residues in the CDR3. V lost 0 bases to trimming and J lost 7 bases, with 13 bases between them. CDR3: CASSLAYGPVNEQFF. CDR3 in DNA: TGTGCCAGCAGTTTAGCGTACGGTCCGGTGAATGAGCAGTTCTTC.

The rearrangement uses TRBV3-1 and TRBJ2-6; D is unclear. The length of the CDR3 is 20 residues. Germline V gene data show CDR1 as LGHDT and CDR2 as YNNKEL (reference sequence). With 4 bases removed from V and 0 bases from J, the gap between germline ends came to 22 bases. Here the CDR3 reads CASSRRGPWARLSGANVLTF. As DNA, the CDR3 is TGTGCCAGCAGCCGACGAGGCCCCTGGGCCCGTCTCTCTGGGGCCAACGTCCTGACTTTC.

This clonotype came up a few times. This rearrangement joins TRBV20-1 to TRBJ2-1, with TRBD1 matching over 7 bases. J gave up 0 bases and V 5 bases, and 1 base lay outside the gene matches. Germline CDR1 is DFQATT and CDR2 is SNEGSKA (reference sequence). The CDR3 totals 13 residues. CDR3 bases: TGCAGTGCTGCAGGGGGCTCCTACAATGAGCAGTTCTTC. Protein product: CSAAGGSYNEQFF.

This clonotype appeared a single time. This sequence joins TRBV6-6 and TRBJ2-3, with D perhaps TRBD2 (5 bases). Germline V CDR1 and CDR2: MNHNY, SVGAGI (reference sequence). The ends were cut back, 3 bases at V and 1 base at J, with 8 bases in the middle. The CDR3 totals 14 residues. CDR3 loop: CASSYFGGTDTQYF. For the CDR3, the DNA is TGTGCCAGCAGTTATTTCGGGGGCACAGATACGCAGTATTTT.

In this sample, this clonotype turned up a few times. The rearrangement uses TRBV6-2 or TRBV6-3 and TRBJ2-6, with D perhaps matching TRBD2 (6 bases). The V end lost 7 bases, the J end lost 0 bases, and 10 bases lay between the germline ends. CDR1 and CDR2 (germline): MNHEY, SVGEGT. This CDR3 contains 15 residues. Here the CDR3 reads CASTGSASGANVLTF. Here the CDR3 DNA reads TGTGCCAGCACCGGGAGTGCCTCTGGGGCCAACGTCCTGACTTTC.

This chain joins TRBV6-5 and TRBJ2-3; 7 nucleotides match TRBD2. The CDR3 is 15 amino acids. Germline CDR1 reads MNHEY; CDR2 reads SVGAGI. Germline trimming cut 8 bases from V and 4 bases from J; bases unmatched to any gene: 12. For the CDR3, the DNA is TGTGCCAGCCAGAAGCGGGGATGGTCTTCAGATACGCAGTATTTT. This encodes CASQKRGWSSDTQYF.

The chain links TRBV20-1 to TRBJ1-5, with TRBD1 matching 7 bases. V shed 0 bases and J 6 bases; nucleotides not matched to a gene: 8. The CDR3 covers 15 residues. The germline gives CDR1 DFQATT, CDR2 SNEGSKA (reference sequence). The CDR3 loop is CSARDSRGLLQPQHF. The CDR3 region has the DNA TGCAGTGCTAGAGACTCGAGGGGGCTGCTTCAGCCCCAGCATTTT.

This clonotype has a handful of counts. The rearrangement joins TRBV9 to TRBJ2-7; tentatively, D is TRBD1 (6 bases). The V end lost 7 bases, the J end lost 2 bases, and 10 bases lay between the germline ends. This CDR3 has 12 amino acids. Germline CDR1 is SGDLS and CDR2 is YYNGEE. The CDR3 protein is CASWKGAYEQYF. CDR3 in DNA: TGTGCCAGCTGGAAGGGGGCCTACGAGCAGTACTTC.

This clonotype was seen ten or more times. This chain links TRBV5-1 with TRBJ2-3; no clear D. Trimming left V 6 bases short and J 0 bases short, with 8 bases between. The V gene's germline CDR1 is SGHRS and CDR2 YFSETQ. The CDR3 length is 13 residues. In DNA form, the CDR3 reads TGCGCCAGCACGGACCAGAGCACAGATACGCAGTATTTT. Protein: CASTDQSTDTQYF.

In this sample, this clonotype turned up a few times. This rearrangement joins TRBV7-8 to TRBJ2-3, with 9 bases that match TRBD1. The CDR3 length is 14 residues. CDR1 SGHVS and CDR2 FQNEAQ come from the germline V gene. V trimming: 7 bases; J trimming: 3 bases; junction bases outside the gene matches: 5. Here the CDR3 DNA reads TGTGCCAGCAAGCCGGGACAGGGTACAGATACGCAGTATTTT. It specifies CASKPGQGTDTQYF.

This clonotype was seen only a few times. This sequence joins TRBV6-1 and TRBJ2-3; 10 nucleotides match TRBD2. CDR3 length equals 16 residues. With V trimmed by 6 bases and J by 2 bases, 8 bases remained unmatched. Looked up from germline, CDR1 is MNHNS and CDR2 is SASEGT. CDR3: CASRGSSGGTTDTQYF. The DNA of the CDR3 is TGTGCCAGCAGGGGGTCTAGCGGGGGAACCACAGATACGCAGTATTTT.